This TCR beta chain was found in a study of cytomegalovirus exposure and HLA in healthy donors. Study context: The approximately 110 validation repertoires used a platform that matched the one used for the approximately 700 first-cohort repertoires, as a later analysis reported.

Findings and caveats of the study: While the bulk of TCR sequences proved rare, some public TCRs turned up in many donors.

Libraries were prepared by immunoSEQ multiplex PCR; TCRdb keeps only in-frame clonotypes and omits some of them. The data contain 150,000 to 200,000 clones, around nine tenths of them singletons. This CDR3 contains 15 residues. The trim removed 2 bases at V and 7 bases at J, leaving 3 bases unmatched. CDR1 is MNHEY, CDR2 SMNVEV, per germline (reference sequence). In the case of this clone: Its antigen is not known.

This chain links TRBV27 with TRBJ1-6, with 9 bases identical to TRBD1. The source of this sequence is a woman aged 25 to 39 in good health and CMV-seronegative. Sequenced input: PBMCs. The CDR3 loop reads CASSLSGTGNSPLHF. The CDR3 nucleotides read TGTGCCAGCAGTTTAAGTGGGACAGGGAATTCACCCCTCCACTTT.